The T cell receptor (beta chain) described here comes from a study of blood T cell repertoires in COVID-19 (dated by TCRdb to 2020 to 2021). The study in broad terms: The collaborator samples originated in the United States, Italy and Spain and spanned the acute and convalescent phases of COVID-19. The prospective study material was composed of cDNA or gDNA derived from T cells, B-cell-depleted T cells, or PBMCs. The dataset comprised deeply sampled blood TCRbeta repertoires from subjects exposed to, actively infected with, or recovered from COVID-19. The repertoires were released in a freely available public database intended as a resource for research on the immune response to SARS-CoV-2. Samples were obtained from the ongoing ImmuneRACE study (first 160 participants) and from about 1,300 subjects provided by 6 global collaborators. A de-identified subject ID, COVID-19 status, age in years and sex were almost always included in the sample metadata. Where available, HLA class I and class II types were taken from metadata supplied by the sample provider and were not determined by assay-based typing. Broader findings and caveats from the paper: The quantity of clinical and demographic metadata differed by source and by participant and was supplied without curation.

Unmatched junction bases come to 10, with V trimmed by 4 bases and J by 4 bases. Inclusive of the bounding cysteine and phenylalanine, the CDR3 is 16 residues long. Only the CDR3 part of the read is kept: 48 bases, read in frame from the first base. The germline V gene gives CDR1 as MNHNS and CDR2 as SASEGT. Comment on this clone: Its cognate antigen has yet to be identified. Within one base of it there is no much larger clone, and no base qualities were kept.

The immunoSEQ Assay, a bias-controlled multiplex PCR, was used to amplify TCRbeta CDR3 regions from genomic DNA. Per the original workflow: The number of nucleated cells in each sample was estimated by amplification of reference gene primers within the assay. Sequence reads were collapsed and filtered to measure the absolute abundance of every unique TCRbeta CDR3 rearrangement. For each sample, productive Simpson clonality was calculated by taking the square root of Simpson's diversity index across productive rearrangements. Sourced from immuneACCESS, this table was stored by TCRdb with only in-frame sequences that have V and J called. A share of the clones is absent; for the studies checked, an unresolved V gene accounts for under half, and the remainder has no known explanation. The D gene and trimming were derived from the DNA, and the V and J assignments and clone size from that table. For this sample the table gives about 210,000 clones, of which around 80% were detected only once. The ten largest make up less than 15% of the sample.

Whole blood was collected in K2EDTA tubes by collaborating institutions according to the institutions' own protocols. Collaborator samples were shipped for TCRbeta analysis as frozen whole blood, isolated PBMCs, or DNA extracted from either sample type. Sequences were obtained from peripheral blood. In this chain, TRBV6-1 is recombined with TRBJ2-1, with 7 bases matching TRBD2. The clonotype originates from a woman aged 40 to 55 with acute or convalescent COVID-19. The DNA sequence is TGTGCCAGCAGTGGGGACTCGGGAGGCGGATACAATGAGCAGTTCTTC. This codes for CASSGDSGGGYNEQFF.